This T cell receptor beta chain is from a study of T cell responses to AZD1222 COVID-19 vaccine (dated by TCRdb to the early 2020s). Notes on the research overall: Because spike-specific TCR depth and breadth did not differ between the two schedules, AZD1222 recipients who got a second dose at roughly 4 weeks were pooled with those who got a second dose at roughly 12 weeks. A total of 230 to 250 trial participants underwent TCR sequencing, of whom around 200 received two doses of AZD1222 and 26 received two doses of the MenACWY control vaccine. Trial participants were enrolled into age subgroups of 18-55, 56-69 and 70-plus years, which contained approximately 150, 28 and 58 TCR-sequenced participants, respectively. Broad study findings and their caveats: Nearly half of unique spike-specific TCRs reportedly recognized epitopes outside regions mutated in the B.1.351 and B.1.1.7 variants. The 56-69-year group was small, and its depth increase did not reach significance, likely because of low power. Participants were mostly white British, with more females than males. The authors suggested clonal diversity may have been underestimated. No day 14 peak-response samples were available, so repertoires were characterized only after the peak T cell response. CD4 TCRs associated with the vaccine covered the entire spike protein, and the dominant responses were in regions 160-218 and 743-854. Only five to seven AZD1222 recipients were SARS-CoV-2 seropositive at baseline, limiting conclusions about previously exposed vaccinees. Spike-specific TCR breadth and depth rose significantly after two AZD1222 doses compared with day 0 and with MenACWY recipients.

The CDR3 regions of human TCRbeta chains were analyzed by immunosequencing. The authors' analysis ran thus. Repertoire TCRs were checked for matches against a reference library of SARS-CoV-2-specific TCRs that had been generated using the MIRA antigen-specificity platform. Breadth meant the fraction of unique TCRs that were SARS-CoV-2-associated, whereas depth meant the fraction of total T cells that were SARS-CoV-2-associated. Each spike-specific TCR was assigned to its reactive spike region and to a CD4 or CD8 class using the MIRA data. Log10-transformed breadth and depth values were compared by one-way ANOVA with Sidak's multiple comparisons tests. Held by TCRdb, this immuneACCESS table contains in-frame sequences only and omits some clones. Under half of the omission traces to an unresolved V gene where checked; the cause of the rest is unknown. D and trimming come from the DNA, and the V and J calls and clone size come from that table. Here the sample has under 300,000 clones; 80% to 95% occur a single time. The ten top clones hold roughly 0.51% of the sample.

The time point label of this sample denotes: baseline before first vaccination. Vaccinee samples were obtained from the UK trials COV001 and COV002, which included a single-blind randomized controlled phase 2/3 trial of AZD1222 (ChAdOx1 nCoV-19) in healthy adults. For TCRbeta chain sequencing, PBMC samples were collected from trial participants at day 0 and at day 28 after the second dose. On this clone: It lacks a known antigen. Base qualities are not provided; no much larger clone lies one nucleotide away.

CDR1 is given as LNHDA and CDR2 as SQIVND, both from the germline V gene (reference sequence). Including cysteine and phenylalanine, the CDR3 has 11 amino acids. Kept here is only the CDR3 DNA, which spans 33 bases and is read in frame from base 1. V was cut back by 6 bases and J by 7 bases, leaving a gap of 9 bases between them. The source material was peripheral blood, sampled on day 0 of AZD1222 vaccination. Here the chain combines TRBV19 and TRBJ1-2; no confident D gene assignment can be made. This TCR came from an adult in good health. CDR3 reads: CASSEDLGYTF. The DNA sequence reads TGTGCCAGTAGCGAGGATCTTGGCTACACCTTC.